Sequencing of this T cell receptor beta chain was carried out in a study of OX40 agonist ivuxolimab in advanced cancers. Overall study: Ivuxolimab is an agonistic anti-OX40 (CD134) antibody, and patients were treated with it. Two cutaneous melanoma patients and one hepatocellular carcinoma patient, three in all, had partial responses.

Clones were sequenced by immunoSEQ multiplex PCR, and TCRdb holds only the in-frame ones, with some missing. The sample yields fewer than 65,000 clones, approximately 80% seen once. CDR3 length equals 17 residues. The V and J ends lost 5 bases and 0 bases, in that order; junction bases with no gene match: 12. The germline V gene has CDR1 LNHDA and CDR2 SQIVND (reference sequence). As for this clone: The antigen is undetermined.

General study points: In CD8+ T cells, expanded clones were on average more numerous than in CD4+.

This clonotype was sampled from an adult with an advanced solid tumor such as melanoma, head and neck, liver or kidney cancer. This specimen consisted of CD4+ or CD8+ T cells sorted from blood, obtained in a trial of the OX40 agonist ivuxolimab. The chain combines TRBV19 with TRBJ2-7; 8 bases line up with TRBD1. As DNA, the CDR3 is TGTGCCAGTAGTGCCCTAGGACAGGGAGCGAACTCCTACGAGCAGTACTTC. Its protein product is CASSALGQGANSYEQYF.